This TCR beta chain was obtained from a study of blood T cells in healthy people across ages. The authors drew about 10 milliliters of peripheral blood from each donor. The CDR3 extends over 15 amino acids. Deletions cut 3 bases from V and 6 bases from J, with 18 bases between. Sample-barcoded 5' priming and a J-beta primer mix drove a second PCR of about 6 to 12 cycles. A 12-random-nucleotide template-switch adaptor tagged each cDNA molecule. MiXCR was run by TCRdb on the 5' RACE reads, yielding one entry per CDR3 protein. The table has 600,000 or so distinct CDR3 sequences, about 21% seen once. This sequence was found in a man aged 70-80 years in good health. Sequencing was done on a sample of blood. The genes are TRBV12-3 or TRBV12-4 and TRBJ2-7, with D tentatively TRBD1 (6 bases). The CDR3 bases are TGTGCCAGCAGTTTTAAGTCAGGGGTTAAAGTCGAGCAGTACTTC. This translates into CASSFKSGVKVEQYF.